This TCR beta chain was captured in a study of T-cell memory formation after mild COVID-19. General observations from the study: Detection of some responders pre-infection suggested pre-existing cross-reactive memory T cells participated. Clones shrinking between day 15 and 85 showed a balanced CD4/CD8 split, and those that grew later tilted toward CD4+. Shrinking CD4+ clones were chiefly CM and EM; CD8+ ones were chiefly EMRA.

Concerning this clonotype: Antigen: not known.

The CDR3 is 16 residues long. Per germline, CDR1 KGHDR and CDR2 SFDVKD. Trimming removed 4 bases at V and 3 bases at J, with 18 bases between. TCR alpha and TCR beta cDNA libraries carrying sample barcodes and UMIs came from 5'RACE with constant-segment primers. One entry per CDR3 protein, called by TCRdb with MiXCR from the 5' RACE reads. The sample records approximately 480,000 distinct CDR3 sequences, about 20% being singletons. This chain links TRBV24-1 with TRBJ2-7, with D possibly being TRBD1 or TRBD2 (5 bases each). Material: PBMCs or a T cell subset sorted from them (not recorded which). The receptor's source is an adult woman who had mild COVID-19 (a few samples of this study predate the infection). Cell type and time point are not known. The CDR3 sequence is CATSESGTADYYEQYF. DNA for the CDR3: TGTGCCACCAGTGAATCTGGGACCGCCGACTACTACGAGCAGTACTTC.